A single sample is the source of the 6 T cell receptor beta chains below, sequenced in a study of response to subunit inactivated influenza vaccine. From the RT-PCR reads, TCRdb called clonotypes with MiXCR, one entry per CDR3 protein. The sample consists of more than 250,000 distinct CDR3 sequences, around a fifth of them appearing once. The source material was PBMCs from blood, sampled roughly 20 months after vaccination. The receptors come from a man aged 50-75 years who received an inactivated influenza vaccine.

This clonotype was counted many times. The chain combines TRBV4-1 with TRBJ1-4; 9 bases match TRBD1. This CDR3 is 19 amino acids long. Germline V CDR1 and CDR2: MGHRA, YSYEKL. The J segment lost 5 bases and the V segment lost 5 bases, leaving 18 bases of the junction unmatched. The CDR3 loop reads CASSVRTGAFLVENEKLFF. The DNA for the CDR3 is TGCGCCAGCAGCGTGAGGACAGGGGCCTTTTTAGTTGAAAATGAAAAACTGTTTTTT.

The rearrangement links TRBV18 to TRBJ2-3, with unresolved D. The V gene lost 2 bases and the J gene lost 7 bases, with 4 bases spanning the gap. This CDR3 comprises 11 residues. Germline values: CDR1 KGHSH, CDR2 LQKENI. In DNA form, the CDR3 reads TGTGCCAGCTCACCAGAGTATACGCAGTATTTT. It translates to CASSPEYTQYF.

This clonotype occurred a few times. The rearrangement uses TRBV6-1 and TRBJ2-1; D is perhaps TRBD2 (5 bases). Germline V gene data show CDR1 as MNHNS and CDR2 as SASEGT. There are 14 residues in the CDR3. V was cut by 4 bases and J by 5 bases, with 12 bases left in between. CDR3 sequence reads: CASSVDLTNNEQFF. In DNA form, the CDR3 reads TGTGCCAGCAGTGTGGACTTGACCAACAATGAGCAGTTCTTC.

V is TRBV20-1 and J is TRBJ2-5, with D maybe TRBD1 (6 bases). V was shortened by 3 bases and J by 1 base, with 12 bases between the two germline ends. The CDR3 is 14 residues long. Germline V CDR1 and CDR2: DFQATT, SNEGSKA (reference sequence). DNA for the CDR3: TGCAGTGCTAGGCCAGGGGTTACCCAAGAGACCCAGTACTTC. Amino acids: CSARPGVTQETQYF.

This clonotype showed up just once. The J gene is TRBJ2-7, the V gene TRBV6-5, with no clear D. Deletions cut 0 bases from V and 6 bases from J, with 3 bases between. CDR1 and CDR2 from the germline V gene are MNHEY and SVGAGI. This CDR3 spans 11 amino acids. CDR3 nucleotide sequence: TGTGCCAGCAGTTACTCAGCCGAGCAGTACTTC. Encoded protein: CASSYSAEQYF.

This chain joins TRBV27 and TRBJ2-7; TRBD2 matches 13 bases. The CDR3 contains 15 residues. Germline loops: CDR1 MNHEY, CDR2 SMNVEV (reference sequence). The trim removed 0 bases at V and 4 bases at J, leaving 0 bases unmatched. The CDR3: CASSLSGLAGYEQYF. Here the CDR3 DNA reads TGTGCCAGCAGTTTATCGGGACTAGCGGGGTACGAGCAGTACTTC.